The T cell receptor beta chain under discussion was sequenced for a study of T-cell reconstitution after alpha-beta-depleted transplantation in children. V was cut by 0 bases and J by 7 bases, with 12 bases left in between. The CDR3 has 14 residues. Germline V gives CDR1 KGHDR, CDR2 SFDVKD. Unique molecular identifiers featured in how the TCRbeta library was prepared. TCRdb re-analysed the PCR reads in MiXCR, keeping a single row per CDR3 protein. This table holds approximately 400,000 distinct CDR3 sequences, about a tenth found once. This receptor was obtained from a human donor who donated a stem cell graft to a child with acute myeloid leukemia. Material: PBMCs from the stem cell graft donor, obtained from the stem cell graft. The J gene is TRBJ2-7, the V gene TRBV24-1; no clear D gene. DNA of the CDR3: TGTGCCACCAGTGATTTGGGCCCCACCGGGGAGCAGTACTTC. It yields the protein CATSDLGPTGEQYF.